This passage covers 26 T cell receptor beta chains from one sample sequenced in a study of blood T cells in healthy people across ages. PCR was performed a second time for about 7 to 11 cycles using a sample-barcoded 5' primer and a J-beta primer mix. MiXCR was run by TCRdb on the 5' RACE reads, yielding one entry per CDR3 protein. The data hold over 1,200,000 distinct CDR3 sequences, with roughly 60% observed a single time. Sequencing input: blood. The receptor set was obtained from a man aged 18 to 35 in good health.

The chain carries TRBV5-1 and TRBJ2-1, with 7 bases that match TRBD2. The germline gives CDR1 SGHRS, CDR2 YFSETQ. There are 14 residues in the CDR3. V shed 0 bases, J shed 8 bases, and the junction held 5 bases outside the gene matches. DNA for the CDR3: TGCGCCAGCAGCTTGGGCGGGGGTATCGATGAGCAGTTCTTC. Its protein is CASSLGGGIDEQFF.

This sequence joins TRBV10-2 and TRBJ2-5; D is perhaps TRBD1 (5 bases). The V gene's germline CDR1 is WSHSY and CDR2 SAAADI. CDR3 length: 16 residues. V was trimmed by 2 bases and J by 0 bases, leaving 13 bases between them. The DNA for the CDR3 is TGCGCCAGCAGTGAGCCGGCAGGGCTGTACCAAGAGACCCAGTACTTC. Residues: CASSEPAGLYQETQYF.

There are a few counts of this clonotype. The J gene is TRBJ2-1, the V gene TRBV29-1; 9 bases are shared with TRBD2. CDR1 and CDR2 (germline): SQVTM, ANQGSEA. The CDR3 is made up of 14 amino acids. V lost 4 bases, J lost 7 bases, and 8 bases stayed unmatched. The CDR3 loop is CSVAGRSGRNEQFF. Here the CDR3 DNA reads TGCAGCGTTGCTGGCCGTAGCGGGAGAAATGAGCAGTTCTTC.

Notes on this clonotype: It may be a read error: a sequence one base away is much more abundant. V and J are TRBV2 and TRBJ2-1; D remains unclear. Germline V gene sequence: CDR1 SNHLY, CDR2 FYNNEI. There are 11 residues in the CDR3. CDR3 bases: TGTACCAGCCGTTCCTACAATGAGCAGTTCTTC. Protein: CTSRSYNEQFF. The complete variable domain, with remaining parts taken from reference TRBV2 and TRBJ2-1, reads EPEVTQTPSHQVTQMGQEVILRCVPISNHLYFYWYRQILGQKVEFLVSFYNNEISEKSEIFDDQFSVERPDGSNFTLKIRSTKLEDSAMYFCTSRSYNEQFFGPGTRLTVL.

The chain is built from TRBV7-2 and TRBJ2-7; TRBD2 matches 7 bases. The ends lost 4 bases at V and 1 base at J; junction bases unmatched: 4. Germline V gives CDR1 SGHTA, CDR2 FQGNSA. The CDR3 runs to 14 residues. The CDR3 protein is CASSSSSGSYEQYF. The CDR3 coding sequence is TGTGCCAGCAGCTCGTCTAGCGGTTCCTACGAGCAGTACTTC. Supplemented by reference TRBV7-2 and TRBJ2-7, the full variable domain reads GAGVSQSPSNKVTEKGKDVELRCDPISGHTALYWYRQSLGQGLEFLIYFQGNSAPDKSGLPSDRFSAERTGGSVSTLTIQRTQQEDSAVYLCASSSSSGSYEQYFGPGTRLTVT.

This clonotype was seen a handful of times. The chain combines TRBV12-3 or TRBV12-4 with TRBJ2-1, with D perhaps matching TRBD2 (6 bases). The V gene lost 5 bases and the J gene lost 3 bases, with 17 bases spanning the gap. The CDR3 length is 16 residues. CDR3 nucleotide sequence: TGTGCCAGCAGTGATTCCCGGCGGGGTGTCTACAATGAGCAGTTCTTC. It is translated as CASSDSRRGVYNEQFF.

The chain couples TRBV7-9 to TRBJ2-1; TRBD1 is a possible D gene (6 bases). The CDR3 loop spans 12 amino acids. Trimming left V 4 bases short and J 8 bases short, with 9 bases between. Germline loops: CDR1 SEHNR, CDR2 FQNEAQ (reference sequence). This CDR3 is CASSWDTDEQFF. The CDR3 DNA sequence: TGTGCCAGCAGCTGGGACACCGATGAGCAGTTCTTC.

The chain is built from TRBV6-2 or TRBV6-3 and TRBJ2-1, with TRBD1 matching over 8 bases. V shed 7 bases and J 8 bases; nucleotides not matched to a gene: 16. Germline V gene sequence: CDR1 MNHEY, CDR2 SVGEGT. CDR3 length: 16 amino acids. The CDR3: CASTIRGLTGGYEQFF. The CDR3 DNA reads TGTGCCAGCACCATCAGAGGCCTCACAGGGGGGTATGAGCAGTTCTTC.

This rearrangement joins TRBV20-1 to TRBJ2-7, with 12 nucleotides matching TRBD2. Trimming removed 6 bases from V and 3 bases from J; junction bases left unmatched: 12. The CDR3 loop spans 16 amino acids. The V gene's germline CDR1 is DFQATT and CDR2 SNEGSKA (reference sequence). CDR3: CSATRGGTSGRYEQYF. CDR3 nucleotides: TGCAGTGCCACCCGTGGTGGGACTAGCGGGCGCTACGAGCAGTACTTC.

The rearrangement uses TRBV6-1 and TRBJ2-7; 7 positions agree with TRBD1. CDR3 length: 19 residues. V gave up 7 bases and J gave up 3 bases; unmatched junction bases: 24. CDR1 and CDR2 from the germline V gene are MNHNS and SASEGT. The CDR3 spells CASTSPLGDRGGVDYEQYF. As DNA, the CDR3 is TGTGCCAGCACCTCTCCCTTGGGGGACAGAGGGGGAGTGGACTACGAGCAGTACTTC.

The sample holds a few counts of this clonotype. The gene calls are TRBV4-1 and TRBJ1-5, with 9 nucleotides matching TRBD1. This CDR3 contains 15 residues. From germline, CDR1 is MGHRA and CDR2 YSYEKL. J gave up 7 bases and V 1 base, and 5 bases lay outside the gene matches. CDR3 sequence (DNA): TGCGCCAGCAGCCAAGTGGGACAGGGTGGACAGCCCCAGCATTTT. It codes for CASSQVGQGGQPQHF.

J is TRBJ2-7 and V is TRBV21-1; TRBD1, as called in the table, went unchecked against the DNA. TRBV21-1 represents a pseudogene. This CDR3 is built from 15 residues. The CDR3 reads CASSKVAGKDREQYF. The CDR3 coding sequence is TGTGCCAGCAGCAAAGTTGCCGGGAAGGATCGCGAGCAGTACTTC.

As regards this clonotype: An end of the junction does not agree with germline; a read error may underlie this. The genes are TRBV7-8 and TRBJ1-2; perhaps TRBD1 as D (6 bases). This CDR3 contains 18 residues. Germline CDR1 and CDR2: SGHVS and FQNEAQ. This chain's CDR3 is CASSHTGVRDTRKYDYTF. CDR3 DNA: TGTGCCAGCAGCCACACCGGGGTCCGGGACACTAGGAAATATGACTACACCTTC.

The rearrangement joins TRBV6-5 to TRBJ2-7; 8 nucleotides line up with TRBD2. The CDR3 contains 15 residues. Trimming removed 3 bases from V and 4 bases from J; junction bases left unmatched: 8. Germline V gene data show CDR1 as MNHEY and CDR2 as SVGAGI. CDR3 DNA: TGTGCCAGCAGTTATAGAACTAGCGGCGTTTACGAGCAGTACTTC. Its protein is CASSYRTSGVYEQYF.

The CDR3 sequence is CASSLDQASYNEQFF. The CDR3, as DNA: TGTGCCAGCAGTTTAGACCAGGCTTCCTACAATGAGCAGTTCTTC. The genes are TRBV28 and TRBJ2-1; D gene unclear. Trimming removed 2 bases at V and 1 base at J, with 9 bases between. Germline-derived CDR1 and CDR2 are MDHEN and SYDVKM. This CDR3 has 15 amino acids.

Only one count was recorded for this clonotype. The gene calls are TRBV12-3 or TRBV12-4 and TRBJ1-2, with a tentative D call TRBD1 (6 bases). The V end was cut by 8 bases, the J end by 4 bases, with 14 bases between. The CDR3 length is 13 residues. DNA for the CDR3: TGTGCCAGCGCACAGGGACGGGGCTATGGCTACACCTTC. Its translation is CASAQGRGYGYTF.

This clonotype was recorded a few times. The chain combines TRBV29-1 with TRBJ1-2; TRBD1 matches at 9 bases. Germline lookup yields CDR1 SQVTM and CDR2 ANQGSEA. The V gene end was trimmed by 7 bases and the J gene end by 3 bases; junction bases not matched to a gene: 6. There are 13 residues in the CDR3. The CDR3, as DNA: TGCAGCGCTGGGACAGGGAATGACTATGGCTACACCTTC. The encoded protein is CSAGTGNDYGYTF.

This chain uses TRBV10-3 with TRBJ2-1, with 8 bases lining up with TRBD2. Germline V gene lookup returns CDR1 ENHRY and CDR2 SYGVKD. The CDR3 totals 16 residues. Unmatched junction bases numbered 11, after V lost 6 bases and J lost 4 bases. CDR3 nucleotide sequence: TGTGCCATCAGCCAAAGTACTAGCGGCTATTACAATGAGCAGTTCTTC. Translation: CAISQSTSGYYNEQFF.

The chain has TRBV25-1 and TRBJ1-4, with no clear D. CDR1 is MGHDK and CDR2 is SYGVNS in the germline V gene. The ends were cut back, 0 bases at V and 3 bases at J, with 11 bases in the middle. CDR3 length: 16 amino acids. CDR3 coding DNA: TGTGCCAGCAGTGAATACTCCAGTGGACCTAATGAAAAACTGTTTTTT. It encodes CASSEYSSGPNEKLFF.

This clonotype was observed a handful of times. The chain has TRBV4-3 and TRBJ2-4; D remains ambiguous. The J call may not be correct, given that the DNA end is closer to TRBJ2-7. Germline values: CDR1 LGHNA, CDR2 YSLEER. This CDR3 comprises 14 residues. The CDR3 DNA reads as TGCGCCAGCAGCCTGAAAACTGGTTACTACGAGCAGTACTTC. Translating it yields CASSLKTGYYEQYF.

Only one count was recorded for this clonotype. The chain employs TRBV15 and TRBJ2-5, with D perhaps matching TRBD2 (5 bases). The CDR3 is made up of 13 amino acids. Per germline, CDR1 LNHNV and CDR2 YYDKDF (reference sequence). With 2 bases removed from V and 4 bases from J, the gap between germline ends came to 8 bases. CDR3 amino acids: CATSRTRGETQYF. The CDR3 DNA is TGTGCCACCAGCAGAACTAGAGGAGAGACCCAGTACTTC.

The chain uses TRBV3-1 and TRBJ2-7; D may match TRBD1 or TRBD2 (5 bases each). Per the germline V gene, CDR1 is LGHDT and CDR2 is YNNKEL (reference sequence). V was clipped by 1 base and J by 5 bases, with 18 bases between them. The CDR3 is made up of 16 amino acids. CDR3 loop: CASSQGGGGAIHEQYF. CDR3 DNA: TGTGCCAGCAGCCAAGGGGGTGGGGGTGCGATCCACGAGCAGTACTTC.

The CDR3 nucleotides are TGTGCCAGCATTTACCAGGGGAACACTGAAGCTTTCTTT. As protein: CASIYQGNTEAFF. V usage is TRBV6-1 and J usage is TRBJ1-1; maybe TRBD1 (5 bases). CDR1 and CDR2 from the germline V gene are MNHNS and SASEGT. With 7 bases removed from V and 1 base from J, the gap between germline ends came to 10 bases. The CDR3 totals 13 residues.

The chain combines TRBV4-1 with TRBJ1-4; possibly TRBD1 for D (6 bases). The germline V gene has CDR1 MGHRA and CDR2 YSYEKL. There are 16 residues in the CDR3. V lost 1 base to trimming and J lost 5 bases, with 14 bases between them. CDR3 bases: TGCGCCAGCAGCCAAGGTCTCGGACAGAGCAATGAAAAACTGTTTTTT. Its protein is CASSQGLGQSNEKLFF.

The chain links TRBV4-1 to TRBJ2-7, with TRBD2 as a possible D gene (6 bases). Germline CDR1 reads MGHRA; CDR2 reads YSYEKL. V lost 0 bases to trimming and J lost 2 bases, with 11 bases between them. CDR3 size: 15 residues. CDR3 protein: CASSQERGRPYEQYF. For the CDR3, the DNA is TGCGCCAGCAGCCAAGAGCGGGGCCGACCCTACGAGCAGTACTTC.

V usage is TRBV27 and J usage is TRBJ2-7; D not certain. The V gene lost 4 bases and the J gene lost 2 bases, with 15 bases spanning the gap. This CDR3 has 15 residues. Germline loops: CDR1 MNHEY, CDR2 SMNVEV (reference sequence). CDR3 loop: CASSYSTDATYEQYF. CDR3 DNA: TGTGCCAGCAGTTACTCGACGGATGCAACCTACGAGCAGTACTTC.